The 8 T cell receptor beta chains listed next were all sequenced from one sample in a study of Ad26.COV2.S vaccination and SARS-CoV-2 variants. Documented treatment: some 19 received Ad26.COV2.S at low or high dose, single or two shots; about 5 received placebo; per-sample allocation not given. Sampling was done on day 63 after the first vaccine or placebo injection. The protocol was immunoSEQ multiplex PCR, while the TCRdb copy is restricted to in-frame clones and leaves out a portion. The table includes 450,000 to 550,000 clones, roughly nine tenths detected once. Sequencing used peripheral blood, obtained in a trial of Ad26.COV2.S vaccine versus placebo. The receptors were gathered from a person between 18 and 65 years old who received the Ad26.COV2.S COVID-19 vaccine or a placebo.

The chain is built from TRBV6-5 and TRBJ1-4, with 8 positions matching TRBD1. This CDR3 contains 14 residues. Germline V gene lookup returns CDR1 MNHEY and CDR2 SVGAGI. The V and J ends lost 8 bases and 5 bases, in that order; junction bases with no gene match: 7. The CDR3 DNA reads as TGTGCCAGCCTAGACAGGGGCGGAAATGAAAAACTGTTTTTT. Its protein product is CASLDRGGNEKLFF.

This chain joins TRBV4-2 and TRBJ2-7; TRBD2 agrees at 8 bases. With 4 bases clipped from V and 6 bases from J, the junction kept 17 bases outside the gene matches. The CDR3 has 17 amino acids. Germline CDR1 reads LGHNA; CDR2 reads YNFKEQ. Written as DNA, the CDR3 is TGTGCCAGCAGCCCTGGACTGAGCGGGACTAGAATTCGCGAGCAGTACTTC. Translating it yields CASSPGLSGTRIREQYF.

The chain employs TRBV18 and TRBJ2-1; D unclear. The germline CDR1 and CDR2 sequences are KGHSH and LQKENI. The CDR3 has 14 residues. V was clipped by 0 bases and J by 6 bases, with 9 bases between them. CDR3 sequence reads: CASSPPPESNEQFF. In nucleotides, the CDR3 is TGTGCCAGCTCACCACCCCCAGAGTCCAATGAGCAGTTCTTC.

This chain joins TRBV7-8 and TRBJ2-7; no reliable D call. The CDR3 consists of 13 residues. Germline-derived CDR1 and CDR2 are SGHVS and FQNEAQ. V was pared by 3 bases and J by 4 bases, with 10 bases between. CDR3 sequence (DNA): TGTGCCAGCAGCTTTCTAGTTGGGTACGAGCAGTACGTC. Its protein product is CASSFLVGYEQYV.

V and J are TRBV18 and TRBJ1-1, with a possible D match to TRBD1 (6 bases). Trimming took 10 bases from V and 0 from J, leaving 12 bases between them. Germline lookup yields CDR1 KGHSH and CDR2 LQKENI. The CDR3 is made up of 13 amino acids. For the CDR3, the DNA is TGTGCCACGGGACGGGACATGAACACTGAAGCTTTCTTT. Encoded protein: CATGRDMNTEAFF.

This rearrangement joins TRBV6-2 or TRBV6-3 to TRBJ1-5; possibly TRBD1 for D (5 bases). Looked up from germline, CDR1 is MNHEY and CDR2 is SVGEGT. There are 15 residues in the CDR3. Trimming cost V 3 bases and J 5 bases, with 14 bases left between them. Here the CDR3 DNA reads TGTGCCAGCAGTTATGAGCTACTGGGGGATCAGCCCCAGCATTTT. This codes for CASSYELLGDQPQHF.

This rearrangement joins TRBV10-3 to TRBJ2-1, with D hard to call. The CDR3 runs 13 residues. Germline V gene sequence: CDR1 ENHRY, CDR2 SYGVKD. Trimming took off 2 bases at V and 8 bases at J, with 10 bases between the two ends. The CDR3 region is CAISEESVYEQFF. The CDR3 region has the DNA TGTGCCATCAGTGAGGAGAGTGTCTATGAGCAGTTCTTC.

Only a few counts were recorded for this clone. The chain is built from TRBV5-6 and TRBJ2-3; D ambiguous. V gave up 4 bases and J gave up 7 bases, with 10 bases separating them. This CDR3 region has 12 residues. Germline V CDR1 and CDR2: SGHDT, YYEEEE. The CDR3 here is CASSPNVNTQYF. The CDR3 nucleotides are TGTGCCAGCAGCCCCAATGTGAATACGCAGTATTTT.